Listed here are 29 T cell receptor beta chains from one sample, sequenced in a study of T cells in localized non-small cell lung cancer. The protocol was immunoSEQ multiplex PCR, while the TCRdb copy is restricted to in-frame clones and leaves out a portion. The data show roughly 16,000 clones, with approximately 80% seen just once and 30% held by the top ten. The sequencing used peripheral blood, collected before any cancer treatment. The receptors originated from a male donor aged 60 or over with stage I lung adenocarcinoma.

The CDR3 region is CASSPGSPEEETQYF. The CDR3, as DNA: TGCGCCAGCAGCCCCGGAAGCCCGGAGGAAGAGACCCAGTACTTC. J is TRBJ2-5 and V is TRBV5-1, with a possible D match to TRBD2 (5 bases). Trimming left V 4 bases short and J 3 bases short, with 16 bases between. This CDR3 is 15 amino acids long. Germline assignment: CDR1 SGHRS and CDR2 YFSETQ.

This chain joins TRBV6-5 and TRBJ2-1, with D uncertain. The CDR3 is made up of 13 amino acids. The germline V gene has CDR1 MNHEY and CDR2 SVGAGI. Trimming removed 0 bases at V and 5 bases at J, with 5 bases between. The CDR3 nucleotides are TGTGCCAGCAGTTACTCTGGGAACAATGAGCAGTTCTTC. This codes for CASSYSGNNEQFF.

The chain couples TRBV19 to TRBJ1-4; no reliable D call. The germline V and J ends were trimmed by 5 bases and 8 bases, with 18 bases remaining between them. This CDR3 region has 15 residues. CDR1 and CDR2 (germline): LNHDA, SQIVND (reference sequence). The CDR3 DNA follows: TGTGCCAGTAGTCCCCAGGCCCACAGAGGGGAAAAACTGTTTTTT. Protein product: CASSPQAHRGEKLFF.

Comments on this clone: The junction departs from germline at one end; a sequencing error may be responsible. The gene calls are TRBV4-1 and TRBJ2-2; D possibly corresponds to TRBD2 (5 bases). Germline V CDR1 and CDR2: MGHRA, YSYEKL. This CDR3 has 18 amino acids. DNA for the CDR3: TGCGCCAGCAGCCAAGATTCTCGGGTAATCTCGAACACCGGGAAGCTGTTTTTT. This translates into CASSQDSRVISNTGKLFF.

The V gene is TRBV6-6, the J gene TRBJ1-3; D gene uncertain. Trimming pared 2 bases from V and 0 bases from J, leaving 11 bases between. The germline V gene encodes CDR1 MNHNY and CDR2 SVGAGI (reference sequence). CDR3 length: 16 residues. This chain's CDR3 is CASSYVRVVSGNTIYF. The CDR3 DNA is TGTGCCAGCAGTTACGTTAGAGTCGTCTCTGGAAACACCATATATTTT.

The rearrangement links TRBV2 to TRBJ1-1; 9 nucleotides line up with TRBD1. This CDR3 comprises 13 residues. V lost 10 bases, J lost 8 bases, and 11 bases stayed unmatched. Germline CDR1 is SNHLY and CDR2 is FYNNEI. CDR3 sequence reads: CATAPGQGTEAFF. In DNA form, the CDR3 reads TGTGCCACCGCCCCGGGACAGGGTACCGAAGCTTTCTTT.

This chain uses TRBV18 with TRBJ1-1; D is perhaps TRBD1 (5 bases). Trimming removed 2 bases at V and 1 base at J, with 11 bases between. This CDR3 is 15 amino acids long. CDR1 is KGHSH and CDR2 is LQKENI in the germline V gene. This CDR3 is CASSPVGAGNTEAFF. CDR3 DNA sequence: TGTGCCAGCTCACCAGTCGGGGCGGGGAACACTGAAGCTTTCTTT. The full variable domain, in which reference TRBV18 and TRBJ1-1 provide the parts outside the CDR3, is NAGVMQNPRHLVRRRGQEARLRCSPMKGHSHVYWYRQLPEEGLKFMVYLQKENIIDESGMPKERFSAEFPKEGPSILRIQQVVRGDSAAYFCASSPVGAGNTEAFFGQGTRLTVV.

This chain connects TRBV11-2 to TRBJ1-2; 8 bases are shared with TRBD1. CDR3 length: 16 amino acids. J gave up 4 bases and V 0 bases, and 7 bases lay outside the gene matches. Per germline, CDR1 SGHAT and CDR2 FQNNGV. CDR3 region: CASSLDRTGIRYGYTF. In nucleotides, the CDR3 is TGTGCCAGCAGCTTAGATCGGACAGGGATCCGCTATGGCTACACCTTC.

This chain uses TRBV5-1 with TRBJ1-1; 8 nucleotides align to TRBD1. The CDR3 sequence is 13 residues long. Trimming took 4 bases from V and 10 from J; bases not matched to a gene: 9. Germline V gene data show CDR1 as SGHRS and CDR2 as YFSETQ. For the CDR3, the DNA is TGCGCCAGCAGCCATGTGACAGGGGATCGAGCTTTCTTT. This codes for CASSHVTGDRAFF.

J is TRBJ1-2 and V is TRBV7-8; D unresolved. This CDR3 has 16 amino acids. Trimming left V 1 base short and J 4 bases short, with 16 bases between. In germline, CDR1 is SGHVS, CDR2 FQNEAQ. CDR3 amino acids: CASSLDVAGLIYGYTF. The CDR3 bases are TGTGCCAGCAGCTTAGATGTGGCGGGGTTAATCTATGGCTACACCTTC.

CDR3 region: CASSLSLGPFSETQYF. The CDR3 DNA sequence: TGTGCCAGCAGTTTATCCCTCGGGCCCTTTTCAGAGACCCAGTACTTC. V and J are TRBV28 and TRBJ2-5; D is uncertain. Germline values: CDR1 MDHEN, CDR2 SYDVKM. The CDR3 extends over 16 amino acids. The V gene lost 1 base and the J gene lost 4 bases, with 16 bases spanning the gap.

The chain couples TRBV7-3 to TRBJ2-7, with D perhaps matching TRBD1 (5 bases). CDR3 size: 14 residues. V was clipped by 5 bases and J by 0 bases, with 11 bases between them. Germline loops: CDR1 SGHTA, CDR2 FQGTGA. This CDR3 reads CASSRDSFSYEQYF. CDR3 bases: TGTGCCAGCAGCCGAGACAGTTTCTCCTACGAGCAGTACTTC. Using reference TRBV7-3 and TRBJ2-7 for the parts outside the CDR3, the full variable domain is GAGVSQTPSNKVTEKGKYVELRCDPISGHTALYWYRQSLGQGPEFLIYFQGTGAADDSGLPNDRFFAVRPEGSVSTLKIQRTERGDSAVYLCASSRDSFSYEQYFGPGTRLTVT.

The gene calls are TRBV29-1 and TRBJ2-6, with D maybe TRBD1 (5 bases). This CDR3 comprises 13 residues. Germline V gene sequence: CDR1 SQVTM, CDR2 ANQGSEA. Trimming stripped 6 bases from V and 0 bases from J, with 6 bases between. As DNA, the CDR3 is TGCAGCGTAGACAGCTCTGGGGCCAACGTCCTGACTTTC. Its translation: CSVDSSGANVLTF.

The chain uses TRBV9 and TRBJ1-2; D possibly corresponds to TRBD1 (6 bases). This CDR3 contains 14 residues. V was pared by 0 bases and J by 7 bases, with 13 bases between. Germline CDR1 is SGDLS and CDR2 is YYNGEE. CDR3 in amino acids: CASSVALGAGGYTF. The CDR3, as DNA: TGTGCCAGCAGCGTAGCTTTGGGGGCTGGTGGCTACACCTTC.

Here the CDR3 reads CASSKQGHTGNEQFF. Here the CDR3 DNA reads TGTGCCAGCAGTAAACAGGGACATACGGGGAATGAGCAGTTCTTC. The chain combines TRBV7-3 with TRBJ2-1, with D possibly TRBD1 on 6 matching bases. The CDR3 is 15 residues long. Germline V gene lookup returns CDR1 SGHTA and CDR2 FQGTGA. V was trimmed by 6 bases and J by 7 bases, leaving 19 bases between them.

This sequence joins TRBV7-9 and TRBJ2-7, with 7 bases aligning to TRBD1. Trimming at V came to 5 bases and at J to 2 bases, leaving 9 bases not matched to a gene. Germline CDR1 is SEHNR and CDR2 is FQNEAQ (reference sequence). There are 15 residues in the CDR3. This CDR3 is CASSQERGLPYEQYF. CDR3 DNA sequence: TGTGCCAGCAGCCAAGAAAGGGGGCTACCCTACGAGCAGTACTTC.

V is TRBV7-2 and J is TRBJ2-7; TRBD1 might be the D (5 bases). V lost 3 bases and J 4 bases, leaving 13 bases between the germline ends. This CDR3 is 14 amino acids long. Germline V gene data show CDR1 as SGHTA and CDR2 as FQGNSA. CDR3 coding DNA: TGTGCCAGCAGCTTTTCCGCAGGGTCGTACGAGCAGTACTTC. Its protein is CASSFSAGSYEQYF.

The chain has TRBV5-1 and TRBJ2-6; possibly TRBD1 or TRBD2 for D (6 bases each). The germline gives CDR1 SGHRS, CDR2 YFSETQ. This CDR3 comprises 17 residues. Trimming removed 0 bases from V and 0 bases from J, with 10 bases in between. Written as DNA, the CDR3 is TGCGCCAGCAGCTTGGCGGGGGCAGGCTCTGGGGCCAACGTCCTGACTTTC. It is translated as CASSLAGAGSGANVLTF.

The V and J genes are TRBV27 and TRBJ2-1; D possibly uses TRBD1 or TRBD2 (5 bases each). This CDR3 is 13 amino acids long. Trimming shortened V by 11 bases and J by 7 bases, and 18 bases separated the two germline ends. The germline gives CDR1 MNHEY, CDR2 SMNVEV (reference sequence). CDR3 amino acids: CAAGTYLGNEQFF. DNA for the CDR3: TGTGCCGCCGGGACCTACCTCGGTAATGAGCAGTTCTTC.

The V gene is TRBV18, the J gene TRBJ1-2, with D maybe TRBD1 (6 bases). CDR1 and CDR2 from the germline V gene are KGHSH and LQKENI. The CDR3 totals 16 residues. V was pared by 0 bases and J by 8 bases, with 19 bases between. For the CDR3, the DNA is TGTGCCAGCTCACCACCGGTGGACACGGGGGCGCGCGGCTACACCTTC. Translating gives CASSPPVDTGARGYTF. Variable domain in full (rest from reference TRBV18 and TRBJ1-2): NAGVMQNPRHLVRRRGQEARLRCSPMKGHSHVYWYRQLPEEGLKFMVYLQKENIIDESGMPKERFSAEFPKEGPSILRIQQVVRGDSAAYFCASSPPVDTGARGYTFGSGTRLTVV.

The CDR3 DNA sequence: TGTGCCAGCAGCTTACACAGGGGGCAGTTCTTC. Translation: CASSLHRGQFF. This rearrangement joins TRBV7-9 to TRBJ2-1; 7 nucleotides match TRBD1. V lost 2 bases, J lost 12 bases, and 1 base stayed unmatched. There are 11 residues in the CDR3. CDR1 and CDR2 (germline): SEHNR, FQNEAQ (reference sequence).

CDR3 region: CASSLFGPSSYEQYF. The CDR3 nucleotides read TGTGCCAGCAGCTTGTTCGGACCCTCATCCTACGAGCAGTACTTC. This chain links TRBV5-6 with TRBJ2-7; D call uncertain. CDR3 size: 15 residues. Germline-derived CDR1 and CDR2 are SGHDT and YYEEEE. The V and J ends lost 1 base and 1 base respectively, with 12 bases between them.

The rearrangement uses TRBV15 and TRBJ2-3; 8 bases fit TRBD1. The V and J ends lost 4 bases and 4 bases, in that order; junction bases with no gene match: 4. The CDR3 has 14 residues. Germline V lookup: CDR1 LNHNV, CDR2 YYDKDF (reference sequence). The CDR3 region is CATSKDRAPDTQYF. The CDR3 bases are TGTGCCACCAGCAAGGACAGGGCCCCAGATACGCAGTATTTT.

This chain links TRBV9 with TRBJ2-1; 7 bases align to TRBD1. The junction had 11 bases not matched to a gene; V was cut back by 2 bases and J by 9 bases. This CDR3 region has 15 residues. From germline, CDR1 is SGDLS and CDR2 YYNGEE. CDR3 nucleotide sequence: TGTGCCAGCAGCGTGGCCGGGACAGCTGAACGTGAGCAGTTCTTC. This gives the protein CASSVAGTAEREQFF.

The J gene is TRBJ2-7, the V gene TRBV9; TRBD2 is a possible D gene (5 bases). V gave up 0 bases and J gave up 9 bases, with 19 bases separating them. This CDR3 region has 15 residues. Per the germline V gene, CDR1 is SGDLS and CDR2 is YYNGEE. In DNA form, the CDR3 reads TGTGCCAGCAGCGTAGCCGGCGGACTTACTCGGGGGCAGTACTTC. Protein sequence: CASSVAGGLTRGQYF.

This clone has only a few counts. The chain uses TRBV2 and TRBJ2-5; 9 bases align to TRBD1. CDR1 and CDR2 (germline): SNHLY, FYNNEI. Germline trimming cut 4 bases from V and 3 bases from J; bases unmatched to any gene: 6. The length of the CDR3 is 15 residues. CDR3 residues: CASSGMDRGEETQYF. DNA for the CDR3: TGTGCCAGCAGTGGAATGGACAGGGGAGAAGAGACCCAGTACTTC.

This clone was seen more than once but under ten times. The rearrangement links TRBV18 to TRBJ1-1; tentatively, D is TRBD1 (6 bases). The germline V gene has CDR1 KGHSH and CDR2 LQKENI. V was pared by 2 bases and J by 3 bases, with 10 bases between. CDR3 length equals 14 residues. CDR3: CASSPGGGDTEAFF. CDR3 nucleotides: TGTGCCAGCTCACCAGGAGGGGGGGACACTGAAGCTTTCTTT.

V is TRBV18 and J is TRBJ1-1, with 7 nucleotides matching TRBD1. With 5 bases clipped from V and 4 bases from J, the junction kept 7 bases outside the gene matches. In germline, CDR1 is KGHSH, CDR2 LQKENI. The CDR3 extends over 14 amino acids. The CDR3: CASSEDRAGTEAFF. The CDR3 DNA is TGTGCCAGCTCAGAAGACAGGGCGGGCACTGAAGCTTTCTTT.

This rearrangement joins TRBV7-2 to TRBJ2-5, with D possibly TRBD2 on 7 matching bases. The V gene's germline CDR1 is SGHTA and CDR2 FQGNSA. The CDR3 loop spans 13 amino acids. The ends were cut back, 5 bases at V and 5 bases at J, with 12 bases in the middle. The CDR3 nucleotides are TGTGCCAGCAGCCAGGGGAGGGGGGAGACCCAGTACTTC. Translation: CASSQGRGETQYF.